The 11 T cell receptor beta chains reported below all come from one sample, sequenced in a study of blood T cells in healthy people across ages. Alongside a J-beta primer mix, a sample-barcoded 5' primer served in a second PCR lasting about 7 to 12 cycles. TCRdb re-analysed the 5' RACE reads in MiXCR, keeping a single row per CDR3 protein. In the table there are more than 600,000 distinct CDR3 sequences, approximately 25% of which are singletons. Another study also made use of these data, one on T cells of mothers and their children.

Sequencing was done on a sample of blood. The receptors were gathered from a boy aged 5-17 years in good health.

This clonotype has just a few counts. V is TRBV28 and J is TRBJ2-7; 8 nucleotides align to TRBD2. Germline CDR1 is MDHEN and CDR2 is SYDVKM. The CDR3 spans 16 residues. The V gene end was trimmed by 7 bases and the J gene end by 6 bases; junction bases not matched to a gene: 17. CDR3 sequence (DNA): TGTGCCAGCACTAGTTTTTCAGCGGGAGTGTCATCCGAGCAGTACTTC. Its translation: CASTSFSAGVSSEQYF.

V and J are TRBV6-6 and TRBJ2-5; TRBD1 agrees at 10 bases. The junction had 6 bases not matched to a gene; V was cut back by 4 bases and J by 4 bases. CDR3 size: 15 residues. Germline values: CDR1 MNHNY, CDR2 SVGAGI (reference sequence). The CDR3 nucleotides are TGTGCCAGCAGTTCCCGGGACAGGGGAGCAGAGACCCAGTACTTC. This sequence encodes CASSSRDRGAETQYF.

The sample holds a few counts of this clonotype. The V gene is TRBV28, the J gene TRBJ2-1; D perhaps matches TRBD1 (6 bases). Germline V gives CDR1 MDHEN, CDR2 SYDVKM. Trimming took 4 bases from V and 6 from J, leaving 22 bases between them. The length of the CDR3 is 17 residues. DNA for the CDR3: TGTGCCAGCAGTTCCCCCTCGTTCAAAACCAGGGGCAATGAGCAGTTCTTC. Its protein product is CASSSPSFKTRGNEQFF. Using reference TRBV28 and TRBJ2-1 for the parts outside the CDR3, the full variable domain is DVKVTQSSRYLVKRTGEKVFLECVQDMDHENMFWYRQDPGLGLRLIYFSYDVKMKEKGDIPEGYSVSREKKERFSLILESASTNQTSMYLCASSSPSFKTRGNEQFFGPGTRLTVL.

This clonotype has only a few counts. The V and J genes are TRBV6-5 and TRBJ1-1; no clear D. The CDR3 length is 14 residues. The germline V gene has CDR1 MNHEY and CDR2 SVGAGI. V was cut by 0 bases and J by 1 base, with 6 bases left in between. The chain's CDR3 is CASSYSKGNTEAFF. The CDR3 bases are TGTGCCAGCAGTTACTCAAAGGGGAACACTGAAGCTTTCTTT.

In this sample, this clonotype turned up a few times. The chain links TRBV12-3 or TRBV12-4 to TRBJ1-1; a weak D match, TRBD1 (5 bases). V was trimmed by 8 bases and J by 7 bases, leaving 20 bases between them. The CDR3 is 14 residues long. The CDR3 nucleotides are TGTGCCAGCGGGGCCCGGGGCAGGAGCTATGAAGCTTTCTTT. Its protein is CASGARGRSYEAFF.

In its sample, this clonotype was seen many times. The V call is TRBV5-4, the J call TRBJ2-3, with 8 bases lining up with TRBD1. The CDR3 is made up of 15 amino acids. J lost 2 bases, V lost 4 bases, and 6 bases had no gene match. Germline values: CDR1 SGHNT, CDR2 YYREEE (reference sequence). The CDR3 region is CASSRNRGNTDTQYF. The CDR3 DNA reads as TGTGCCAGCAGCCGGAACAGGGGGAACACAGATACGCAGTATTTT.

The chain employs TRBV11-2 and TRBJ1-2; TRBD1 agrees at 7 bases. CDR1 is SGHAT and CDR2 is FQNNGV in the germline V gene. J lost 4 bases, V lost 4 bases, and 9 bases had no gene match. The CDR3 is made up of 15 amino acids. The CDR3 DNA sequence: TGTGCCAGCAGCTCCCCGGGAGGGGGCTCCTATGGCTACACCTTC. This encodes CASSSPGGGSYGYTF. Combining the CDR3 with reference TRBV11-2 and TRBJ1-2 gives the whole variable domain EAGVAQSPRYKIIEKRQSVAFWCNPISGHATLYWYQQILGQGPKLLIQFQNNGVVDDSQLPKDRFSAERLKGVDSTLKIQPAKLEDSAVYLCASSSPGGGSYGYTFGSGTRLTVV.

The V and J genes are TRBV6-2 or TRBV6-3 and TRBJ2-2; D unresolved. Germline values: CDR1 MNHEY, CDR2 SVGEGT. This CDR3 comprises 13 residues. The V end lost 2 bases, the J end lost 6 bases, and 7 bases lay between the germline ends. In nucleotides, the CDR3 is TGTGCCAGCAGTTACCGACCTTCCGGGGAGCTGTTTTTT. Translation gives CASSYRPSGELFF.

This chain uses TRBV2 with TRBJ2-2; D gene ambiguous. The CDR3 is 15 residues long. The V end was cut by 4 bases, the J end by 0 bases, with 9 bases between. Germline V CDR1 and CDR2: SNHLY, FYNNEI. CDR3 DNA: TGTGCCAGCAGTGTTATGACTTCGAACACCGGGGAGCTGTTTTTT. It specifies CASSVMTSNTGELFF.

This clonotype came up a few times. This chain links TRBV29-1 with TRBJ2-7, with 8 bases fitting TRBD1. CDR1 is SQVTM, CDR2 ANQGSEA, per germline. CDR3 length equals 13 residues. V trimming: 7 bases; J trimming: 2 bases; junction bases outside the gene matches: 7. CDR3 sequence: CSASQGEAYEQYF. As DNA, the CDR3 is TGCAGCGCCTCACAGGGGGAAGCCTACGAGCAGTACTTC.

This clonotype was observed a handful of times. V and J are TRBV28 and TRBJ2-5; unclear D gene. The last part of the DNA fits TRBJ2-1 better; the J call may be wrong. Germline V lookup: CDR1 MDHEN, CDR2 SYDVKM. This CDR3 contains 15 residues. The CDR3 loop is CASSFGPTNYNEQFF. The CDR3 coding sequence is TGTGCCAGCAGTTTCGGGCCGACCAATTACAATGAGCAGTTCTTC.